This passage covers 22 T cell receptor beta chains from one sample sequenced in a study of CD8+ T cells in alopecia areata (dated by TCRdb to 2016 to 2019). Libraries were made using the immunoSEQ multiplex PCR assay. To provide template for TCR sequencing, every sample had RNA extracted and reverse transcribed into cDNA. Held by TCRdb, this immuneACCESS table contains in-frame sequences only and omits some clones. Under half of the omission traces to an unresolved V gene where checked; the cause of the rest is unknown. A total of some 110,000 clones appear in this sample, less than 75% of them only once. Almost 30% of the sample is taken by the ten largest. This specimen's time point label, interpreted: roughly 27 days on oral tofacitinib. In the paper's terms, the treatment or condition label means: oral pan-JAK inhibitor, 5-10 mg twice daily. Sequenced here: CD8+ T cells sorted from blood, sampled at week 4, from a patient treated with tofacitinib. These TCRs come from a human donor with alopecia areata.

V usage is TRBV30 and J usage is TRBJ1-2, with unresolved D. The V gene lost 1 base and the J gene lost 1 base, with 10 bases spanning the gap. The germline V gene has CDR1 GTSNPN and CDR2 SVGIG (reference sequence). The CDR3 totals 14 residues. The CDR3 coding sequence is TGTGCCTGGAGTGAGGGCAGCAGTAACTATGGCTACACCTTC. Residues: CAWSEGSSNYGYTF. Filled out from reference TRBV30 and TRBJ1-2, the complete variable domain reads SQTIHQWPATLVQPVGSPLSLECTVEGTSNPNLYWYRQAAGRGLQLLFYSVGIGQISSEVPQNLSASRPQDRQFILSSKKLLLSDSGFYLCAWSEGSSNYGYTFGSGTRLTVV.

The chain has TRBV29-1 and TRBJ2-7, with D possibly TRBD1 on 6 matching bases. V lost 1 base, J lost 0 bases, and 10 bases lay in between. This CDR3 is built from 14 residues. Germline V gene data show CDR1 as SQVTM and CDR2 as ANQGSEA. The CDR3 loop is CSVEVRDTSYEQYF. The CDR3 bases are TGCAGCGTTGAAGTCAGGGACACCTCCTACGAGCAGTACTTC.

There are a few counts of this clone. The V call is TRBV2, the J call TRBJ2-5, with 8 bases lining up with TRBD1. CDR3 length: 13 amino acids. Per the germline V gene, CDR1 is SNHLY and CDR2 is FYNNEI. After removal of 6 bases from V and 4 bases from J, the junction contained 4 bases not matched to a gene. In DNA form, the CDR3 reads TGTGCCAGCAGCCCAGACAGGGGAGAGACCCAGTACTTC. Amino acids: CASSPDRGETQYF.

The genes are TRBV30 and TRBJ1-2; TRBD1 might be the D (5 bases). The CDR3 has 15 residues. The V gene lost 0 bases and the J gene lost 1 base, with 12 bases spanning the gap. The V gene's germline CDR1 is GTSNPN and CDR2 SVGIG (reference sequence). CDR3 sequence (DNA): TGTGCCTGGAGTGTAGGCTGGGGGATTAACTATGGCTACACCTTC. It is translated as CAWSVGWGINYGYTF.

The chain carries TRBV4-1 and TRBJ2-7; D might be TRBD1 or TRBD2, each matching 5 bases. CDR3 length equals 17 residues. Trimming cost V 3 bases and J 2 bases, with 20 bases left between them. Germline-derived CDR1 and CDR2 are MGHRA and YSYEKL. CDR3 sequence: CASSHAAGTELPYEQYF. CDR3 in DNA: TGCGCCAGCAGCCATGCCGCTGGGACGGAACTACCCTACGAGCAGTACTTC.

The gene calls are TRBV25-1 and TRBJ1-6; D uncertain. Germline-derived CDR1 and CDR2 are MGHDK and SYGVNS. The CDR3 has 15 amino acids. V lost 9 bases and J 14 bases, leaving 26 bases between the germline ends. For the CDR3, the DNA is TGTGCCAGGGGTCCGATTTCCCGGGCCGCGATCTCCCTCCACTTT. Translation gives CARGPISRAAISLHF.

V and J are TRBV5-6 and TRBJ1-2; TRBD1 matches 8 bases. This CDR3 is 17 amino acids long. The V and J ends lost 3 bases and 5 bases, in that order; junction bases with no gene match: 15. Germline V CDR1 and CDR2: SGHDT, YYEEEE. Here the CDR3 DNA reads TGTGCCAGCAGCTACACCCCTGACGGGACAGGCTCTTATGGCTACACCTTC. Residues: CASSYTPDGTGSYGYTF.

This clone occurred once. V usage is TRBV29-1 and J usage is TRBJ2-1, with 12 nucleotides matching TRBD2. CDR1 and CDR2 (germline): SQVTM, ANQGSEA. V gave up 6 bases and J gave up 7 bases; unmatched junction bases: 7. This CDR3 comprises 14 residues. The CDR3 DNA reads TGCAGCGTGGAACTAGCGGGGGGTAATAATGAGCAGTTCTTC. This codes for CSVELAGGNNEQFF.

This clone was recorded only once. J is TRBJ1-1 and V is TRBV7-9, with D unclear. V lost 0 bases and J lost 1, with 9 bases in between. The CDR3 runs 15 residues. The germline V gene encodes CDR1 SEHNR and CDR2 FQNEAQ (reference sequence). As DNA, the CDR3 is TGTGCCAGCAGCTTAGCCCGGACGGGGAACACTGAAGCTTTCTTT. It translates to CASSLARTGNTEAFF.

The chain recombines TRBV6-5 with TRBJ2-7; D is ambiguous. This CDR3 is built from 14 residues. Germline V CDR1 and CDR2: MNHEY, SVGAGI. Trimming pared 5 bases from V and 3 bases from J, leaving 14 bases between. CDR3 sequence reads: CASSLASLGYEQYF. CDR3 in DNA: TGTGCCAGCAGTCTTGCTTCTTTGGGCTACGAGCAGTACTTC.

This chain links TRBV2 with TRBJ2-5; a weak D match, TRBD1 (6 bases). The V gene's germline CDR1 is SNHLY and CDR2 FYNNEI. V lost 5 bases to trimming and J lost 1 base, with 14 bases between them. This CDR3 is built from 15 residues. CDR3 amino acids: CASSPYGDIQETQYF. The CDR3 coding sequence is TGTGCCAGCAGTCCGTATGGGGACATCCAAGAGACCCAGTACTTC.

This clone was counted only a few times. The CDR3 coding sequence is TGTGCCTGGAGTGTCGTAGCCTACAATGAGCAGTTCTTC. This translates into CAWSVVAYNEQFF. V usage is TRBV30 and J usage is TRBJ2-1; D unresolved. Germline V gives CDR1 GTSNPN, CDR2 SVGIG (reference sequence). There are 13 residues in the CDR3. V shed 0 bases and J shed 2 bases, with 5 bases lying between them. Supplemented by reference TRBV30 and TRBJ2-1, the full variable domain reads SQTIHQWPATLVQPVGSPLSLECTVEGTSNPNLYWYRQAAGRGLQLLFYSVGIGQISSEVPQNLSASRPQDRQFILSSKKLLLSDSGFYLCAWSVVAYNEQFFGPGTRLTVL.

The chain combines TRBV29-1 with TRBJ1-1; no reliable D call. CDR3 length: 13 residues. Germline V CDR1 and CDR2: SQVTM, ANQGSEA. V lost 3 bases and J 1 base, leaving 9 bases between the germline ends. CDR3 nucleotides: TGCAGCGTTGACCAAACGGGGAACACTGAAGCTTTCTTT. Its translation: CSVDQTGNTEAFF.

CDR3 protein: CASSQDREVPEQYF. In DNA form, the CDR3 reads TGCGCCAGCAGCCAAGATAGGGAGGTTCCCGAGCAGTACTTC. This sequence joins TRBV4-1 and TRBJ2-7, with D possibly matching TRBD2 (6 bases). The CDR3 runs 14 residues. Germline CDR1 reads MGHRA; CDR2 reads YSYEKL. V was cut by 0 bases and J by 6 bases, with 12 bases left in between.

The rearrangement joins TRBV20-1 to TRBJ1-2; 9 bases line up with TRBD1. The CDR3 runs to 11 residues. Germline CDR1 DFQATT, CDR2 SNEGSKA (reference sequence). After removal of 3 bases from V and 13 bases from J, the junction contained 6 bases not matched to a gene. CDR3 protein: CSARHRGRGTF. In DNA form, the CDR3 reads TGCAGTGCTAGGCACAGGGGGCGAGGCACCTTC.

The V and J genes are TRBV7-9 and TRBJ2-1; 14 nucleotides line up with TRBD2. V was pared by 5 bases and J by 2 bases, with 8 bases of the junction left unmatched. The V gene's germline CDR1 is SEHNR and CDR2 FQNEAQ (reference sequence). The CDR3 has 18 amino acids. The CDR3 spells CASSATSGGAFAYNEQFF. CDR3 sequence (DNA): TGTGCCAGCAGCGCGACTAGCGGGGGGGCCTTTGCCTACAATGAGCAGTTCTTC.

This clone was counted a single time. V is TRBV13 and J is TRBJ2-3; 8 nucleotides line up with TRBD1. Germline assignment: CDR1 PRHDT and CDR2 FYEKMQ (reference sequence). V was clipped by 4 bases and J by 5 bases; unmatched bases: 14. The CDR3 is made up of 17 amino acids. CDR3 sequence (DNA): TGTGCCAGCAGCTCATGGGGTGCAGGGGGCGAAAGAGATACGCAGTATTTT. Translation: CASSSWGAGGERDTQYF.

As to this clone: The junction differs from germline at one of its ends, possibly a read error. The chain combines TRBV15 with TRBJ2-7; 8 bases line up with TRBD1. The CDR3 sequence is 14 residues long. Germline V gene sequence: CDR1 LNHNV, CDR2 YYDKDF (reference sequence). The DNA of the CDR3 is TGTGCCAGCAGCCGCCGGGACAGGCCCTACGAGCAGTACTTC. As protein: CASSRRDRPYEQYF.

This clone was seen a handful of times. The chain is built from TRBV4-2 and TRBJ2-7; no reliable D call. Germline assignment: CDR1 LGHNA and CDR2 YNFKEQ. V lost 0 bases, J lost 2 bases, and 11 bases lay in between. The length of the CDR3 is 15 residues. CDR3 protein: CASSQEAAQTYEQYF. DNA of the CDR3: TGTGCCAGCAGCCAAGAGGCGGCCCAAACCTACGAGCAGTACTTC.

V gene TRBV5-6 combines with J gene TRBJ2-7; D possibly corresponds to TRBD2 (6 bases). Germline assignment: CDR1 SGHDT and CDR2 YYEEEE. The V and J ends lost 5 bases and 1 base respectively, with 13 bases between them. The CDR3 runs to 14 residues. CDR3 sequence: CASRVNGGSYEQYF. CDR3 in DNA: TGTGCCAGCAGGGTTAATGGAGGGTCCTACGAGCAGTACTTC.

This chain links TRBV30 with TRBJ1-1; D not certain. The CDR3 consists of 13 residues. Germline-derived CDR1 and CDR2 are GTSNPN and SVGIG (reference sequence). Trimming pared 1 base from V and 7 bases from J, leaving 13 bases between. The CDR3 coding sequence is TGTGCCTGGAGTGCCGTCCCAGCCCGTGAAGCTTTCTTT. Translation: CAWSAVPAREAFF.

This chain links TRBV7-9 with TRBJ1-5; the D is unclear. Trimming removed 5 bases from V and 11 bases from J, with 13 bases in between. Germline CDR1 is SEHNR and CDR2 is FQNEAQ (reference sequence). CDR3 length: 12 residues. CDR3 in DNA: TGTGCCAGCAGCACCGCTACGTTGGCCCAGCATTTT. Residues: CASSTATLAQHF.